Reported below is one T cell receptor (beta chain). This CDR3 contains 14 residues. Germline loops: CDR1 SNHLY, CDR2 FYNNEI. J lost 7 bases, V lost 8 bases, and 9 bases had no gene match. One entry per CDR3 protein results from TCRdb running MiXCR on the 5' RACE reads. Of about 530,000 distinct CDR3 sequences in the sample, around 24% were seen once. The data belong to a study of identical twins. These same data were also listed under a study on yellow fever vaccine responses in identical twins.

The clonotype comes from a woman between 18 and 30 years old in good health. The sample consisted of CD4+ T cells sorted from blood. The chain couples TRBV2 to TRBJ2-2; 8 bases align to TRBD1. The CDR3 spells CASRPGGRNGELFF. The CDR3 DNA reads TGTGCCAGCCGACCAGGGGGCAGGAACGGGGAGCTGTTTTTT.